This TCR beta chain was retrieved from a study of T cells in localized non-small cell lung cancer. Germline loops: CDR1 SEHNR, CDR2 FQNEAQ (reference sequence). There are 10 residues in the CDR3. Trimming took off 5 bases at V and 6 bases at J, with 4 bases between the two ends. The repertoire was sequenced with immunoSEQ multiplex PCR; TCRdb's copy has only in-frame clones and lacks some. This table has 100,000 to 150,000 clones, around 92% appearing once. Findings of the study overall: Uninvolved adjacent lung showed the highest T cell clonality, exceeding tumor. Longer overall survival associated with higher blood T cell density; shorter survival with higher adjacent-lung clonality.

This clone appeared once. Its specificity is not known. The sequencing used peripheral blood, collected before any cancer treatment. The rearrangement joins TRBV7-9 to TRBJ1-2; D unclear. The receptor was derived from a female donor of 60 years or more with stage I lung adenocarcinoma. The CDR3 bases are TGTGCCAGCAGCCCTAATGGCTACACCTTC. It codes for CASSPNGYTF.